The source of this TCR beta chain is a study of T cells in Graves' hyperthyroidism and ophthalmopathy. Points from the study as a whole: In the blood, most expanded thyroid clonotypes above 0.001 appeared as well.

Pregnant or lactating patients were excluded, as were those with uncontrolled infection or other autoimmune disease. This clonotype came up many times. Its antigen is undetermined. V was pared by 3 bases and J by 4 bases, with 10 bases between. This CDR3 comprises 14 residues. It was RNA transcripts that yielded the amplified TCR beta CDR3 regions. Primed by the HTBI set, a first-round RT-PCR was run on the TCR CDR3. TCRdb called the multiplex PCR reads again in MiXCR, with one record for every CDR3 protein. Of around 520,000 distinct CDR3 sequences listed, around an eighth are singletons. This clonotype was obtained from a woman under 30 with Graves' hyperthyroidism. The rearrangement links TRBV12-3 or TRBV12-4 to TRBJ2-1; no clear D. Sequenced input: blood. The CDR3 here is CASSLDGIYNEQFF. CDR3 DNA: TGTGCCAGCAGTTTGGATGGGATATACAATGAGCAGTTCTTC.